The sequence of this T cell receptor (beta chain) was determined in a study of blood T cell repertoires in COVID-19. Looked up from germline, CDR1 is SGHNT and CDR2 is YYREEE (reference sequence). The CDR3 has 16 residues. J was trimmed by 1 base and V by 4 bases; bases with no gene match: 7. Sequenced by immunoSEQ multiplex PCR; TCRdb stores in-frame clones only, minus some. The repertoire holds approximately 81,000 clones, with almost 85% as singletons. The sample comprised peripheral blood. This sequence was found in a human donor in a cohort sampled during active COVID-19. V and J are TRBV5-4 and TRBJ2-3, with 9 positions matching TRBD1. The chain's CDR3 is CASSAGQGPGTDTQYF. For the CDR3, the DNA is TGTGCCAGCAGCGCGGGACAGGGCCCTGGCACAGATACGCAGTATTTT.